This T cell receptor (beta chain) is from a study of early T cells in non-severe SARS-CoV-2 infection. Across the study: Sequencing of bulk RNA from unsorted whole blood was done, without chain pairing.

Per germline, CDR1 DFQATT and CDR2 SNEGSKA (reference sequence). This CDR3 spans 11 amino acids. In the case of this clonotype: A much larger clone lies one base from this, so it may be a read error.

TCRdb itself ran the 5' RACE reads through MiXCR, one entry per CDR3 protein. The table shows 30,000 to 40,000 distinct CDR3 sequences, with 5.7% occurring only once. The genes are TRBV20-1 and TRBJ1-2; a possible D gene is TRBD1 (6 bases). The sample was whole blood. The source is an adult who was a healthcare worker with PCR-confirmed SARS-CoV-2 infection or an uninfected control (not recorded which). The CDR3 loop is CSASGAYGYSF. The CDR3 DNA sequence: TGCAGTGCATCGGGGGCCTATGGCTACTCCTTC.